This T cell receptor (beta chain) came from a study of blood T cell repertoires in COVID-19. Here immunoSEQ multiplex PCR was the method, and the copy in TCRdb shows in-frame clones only, minus some. The sample consists of roughly 210,000 clones, around 84% of them appearing once. Germline CDR1 LNHNV, CDR2 YYDKDF (reference sequence). This CDR3 spans 13 amino acids. V was clipped by 0 bases and J by 3 bases, with 6 bases between them. Sequenced sample: peripheral blood. This TCR came from a woman of 80 years or more with COVID-19, enrolled during active disease. This chain links TRBV15 with TRBJ2-7; D is unclear. CDR3 loop: CATSREYYYEQYV. The DNA of the CDR3 is TGTGCCACCAGCAGAGAGTACTACTACGAGCAGTACGTC.